Listed below are T cell receptor beta chains from one sample, sequenced in a study of T cells in Graves' hyperthyroidism and ophthalmopathy. Each CDR3 protein gets one entry after TCRdb re-called the multiplex PCR reads with MiXCR. The sample lists hundreds of thousands of distinct CDR3 sequences; nearly 20% were seen once. Sequences were obtained from blood. The source of these receptors is a man aged 35 to 55 with Graves' ophthalmopathy. Each CDR3 is given with its conserved first and last residue. The order of the fields is clone size, D gene, V gene, J gene, CDR3 protein, CDR3 DNA. The D gene is left open where the match is weak. The size entry is marked missing in some rows and otherwise reads once, few, many or a size class.

clone_size: many; d_call: .; v_call: TRBV30; j_call: TRBJ1-2; cdr3_aa: CAWSSQDYGYTF; cdr3_nt: TGTGCCTGGAGTAGCCAGGACTATGGCTACACCTTC
clone_size: few; d_call: .; v_call: TRBV15; j_call: TRBJ2-2; cdr3_aa: CATSVKSPLNRKMGRNTGELFF; cdr3_nt: TGTGCCACCAGTGTTAAGTCTCCTTTGAATAGGAAAATGGGACGGAACACCGGGGAGCTGTTTTTT
clone_size: .; d_call: .; v_call: TRBV13; j_call: TRBJ1-3; cdr3_aa: CASSKEGDPSGNTIYF; cdr3_nt: TGTGCCAGCAGCAAAGAGGGGGACCCCTCTGGAAACACCATATATTTT
clone_size: .; d_call: .; v_call: TRBV3-1; j_call: TRBJ1-5; cdr3_aa: CASSQDTGQHQPQHF; cdr3_nt: TGTGCCAGCAGCCAAGATACGGGACAACATCAGCCCCAGCATTTT
clone_size: many; d_call: .; v_call: TRBV7-3; j_call: TRBJ2-1; cdr3_aa: CASSFGSSSYNEQFF; cdr3_nt: TGTGCCAGCAGCTTCGGATCGAGCTCCTACAATGAGCAGTTCTTC
clone_size: .; d_call: TRBD2; v_call: TRBV29-1; j_call: TRBJ2-3; cdr3_aa: CSVYLGAGPTDTQYF; cdr3_nt: TGCAGCGTATACCTAGGAGCGGGGCCCACAGATACGCAGTATTTT
clone_size: many; d_call: .; v_call: TRBV20-1; j_call: TRBJ2-7; cdr3_aa: CSASGSPNYEQYF; cdr3_nt: TGCAGTGCTTCAGGGAGCCCCAACTACGAGCAGTACTTC
clone_size: once; d_call: .; v_call: TRBV7-9; j_call: TRBJ2-1; cdr3_aa: CASSPPVINEQFF; cdr3_nt: TGTGCCAGCAGCCCCCCGGTGATTAATGAGCAGTTCTTC
clone_size: few; d_call: .; v_call: TRBV12-5; j_call: TRBJ1-2; cdr3_aa: CASGPPSGGYTF; cdr3_nt: TGTGCTAGTGGGCCCCCCTCGGGGGGCTACACCTTC
clone_size: .; d_call: .; v_call: TRBV7-2; j_call: TRBJ2-5; cdr3_aa: CASTRGVETQYF; cdr3_nt: TGTGCCAGCACTCGTGGGGTTGAGACCCAGTACTTC
clone_size: .; d_call: TRBD2; v_call: TRBV29-1; j_call: TRBJ2-1; cdr3_aa: CSVGASGSYSEQFF; cdr3_nt: TGCAGCGTTGGGGCTAGCGGGTCCTACAGTGAGCAGTTCTTC
clone_size: .; d_call: .; v_call: TRBV6-1; j_call: TRBJ1-5; cdr3_aa: CASREQAVNQPQHF; cdr3_nt: TGTGCCAGCAGGGAACAGGCGGTCAATCAGCCCCAGCATTTT
clone_size: .; d_call: .; v_call: TRBV18; j_call: TRBJ1-5; cdr3_aa: CASSRQRGNQPQHF; cdr3_nt: TGTGCCAGCTCACGGCAGAGGGGCAATCAGCCCCAGCATTTT
clone_size: .; d_call: .; v_call: TRBV18; j_call: TRBJ1-1; cdr3_aa: CASSPPGALTEAFF; cdr3_nt: TGTGCCAGCTCACCACCGGGGGCTTTGACTGAAGCTTTCTTT
clone_size: few; d_call: .; v_call: TRBV4-1; j_call: TRBJ1-5; cdr3_aa: CASSQRALRGHNQPQHF; cdr3_nt: TGCGCCAGCAGCCAGAGGGCCTTGAGGGGACACAATCAGCCCCAGCATTTT
clone_size: many; d_call: .; v_call: TRBV5-1; j_call: TRBJ2-3; cdr3_aa: CASSRERSQDTQYF; cdr3_nt: TGCGCCAGCAGCCGCGAGCGGAGCCAAGATACGCAGTATTTT